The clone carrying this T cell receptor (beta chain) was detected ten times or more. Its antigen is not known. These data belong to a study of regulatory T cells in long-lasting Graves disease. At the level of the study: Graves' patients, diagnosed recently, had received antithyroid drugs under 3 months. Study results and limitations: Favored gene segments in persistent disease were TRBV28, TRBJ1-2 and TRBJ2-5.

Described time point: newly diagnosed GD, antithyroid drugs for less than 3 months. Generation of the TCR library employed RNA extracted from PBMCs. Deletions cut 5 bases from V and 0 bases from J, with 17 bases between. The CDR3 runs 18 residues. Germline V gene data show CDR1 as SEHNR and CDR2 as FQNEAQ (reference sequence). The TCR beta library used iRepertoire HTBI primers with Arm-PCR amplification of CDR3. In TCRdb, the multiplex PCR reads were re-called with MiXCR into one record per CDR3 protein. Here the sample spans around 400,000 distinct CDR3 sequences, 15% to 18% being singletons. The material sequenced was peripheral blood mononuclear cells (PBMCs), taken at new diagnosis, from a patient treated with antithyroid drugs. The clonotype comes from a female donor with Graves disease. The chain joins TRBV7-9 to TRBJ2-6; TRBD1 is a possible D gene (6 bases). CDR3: CASSTGIDTSSGANVLTF. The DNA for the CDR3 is TGTGCCAGCAGCACAGGGATAGACACCAGCTCTGGGGCCAACGTCCTGACTTTC.